The rows below give T cell receptor beta chains drawn from one sample of a study of identical twins. Each CDR3 protein gets one entry after TCRdb re-called the 5' RACE reads with MiXCR. The data hold 1.5 million or so distinct CDR3 sequences, with about 30% observed a single time. Sequencing input: cord blood. The receptors originated from a newborn girl in good health. Both conserved end residues are part of each CDR3. The order of the fields is V gene, D gene, J gene, clone size, CDR3 protein, CDR3 DNA. D genes are given only for firm matches. A clone size is listed for some rows: how often the clone was seen (once, few, many), or a class if it is expanded.

TRBV6-2/TRBV6-3	TRBD1	TRBJ2-1	NA	CTSGLDRGYEQFF	TGTACCAGCGGCTTAGACAGGGGCTATGAGCAGTTCTTC
TRBV5-1	NA	TRBJ1-6	NA	CASSLEPGEGASPLHF	TGCGCCAGCAGCTTGGAACCCGGTGAGGGTGCTTCACCCCTCCACTTT
TRBV28	NA	TRBJ1-2	many	CASSLGSGSQYGYTF	TGTGCCAGCAGTCTCGGATCCGGGAGCCAATATGGCTACACCTTC
TRBV20-1	NA	TRBJ1-1	few	CSARGGSLAEAFF	TGCAGTGCCAGAGGTGGCTCCCTCGCTGAAGCTTTCTTT
TRBV6-5	TRBD1	TRBJ1-5	few	CASSRDRERQPQHF	TGTGCCAGCAGTCGGGACAGGGAGAGACAGCCCCAGCATTTT
TRBV3-1	TRBD1	TRBJ1-4	NA	CASCETGAGEKLFF	TGTGCCAGCTGTGAGACAGGGGCGGGTGAAAAACTGTTTTTT
TRBV6-6	NA	TRBJ1-5	few	CASLKDGWGNNQPQHF	TGTGCCAGCCTAAAGGACGGATGGGGAAACAATCAGCCCCAGCATTTT
TRBV19	NA	TRBJ2-3	NA	CASSNRPPTADTQYF	TGTGCCAGTAGCAACCGGCCCCCGACGGCAGATACGCAGTATTTT
TRBV7-9	NA	TRBJ1-5	NA	CASSSVGTLNNQPQHF	TGTGCCAGCAGCTCGGTTGGGACCCTGAACAATCAGCCCCAGCATTTT
TRBV24-1	NA	TRBJ2-1	NA	CATGEGPVNEQFF	TGTGCCACCGGCGAGGGGCCCGTCAATGAGCAGTTCTTC
TRBV7-9	NA	TRBJ1-2	NA	CASSIFGVDGYTF	TGTGCCAGCAGCATCTTCGGGGTGGACGGCTACACCTTC
TRBV27	NA	TRBJ1-2	many	CASKMAGSNYGYTF	TGTGCCAGCAAAATGGCAGGGTCTAACTATGGCTACACCTTC
TRBV7-2	TRBD2	TRBJ2-3	NA	CASSLGSSRGRVTDTQYF	TGTGCCAGCAGCTTAGGATCTAGCCGCGGGAGGGTCACAGATACGCAGTATTTT
TRBV10-3	TRBD1	TRBJ1-1	NA	CAIREERAGTGAFF	TGTGCCATCAGGGAGGAGAGGGCCGGGACAGGAGCTTTCTTT
TRBV29-1	TRBD2	TRBJ2-1	many	CSVPEREAYNEQFF	TGCAGCGTCCCAGAGCGGGAGGCCTACAATGAGCAGTTCTTC
TRBV27	NA	TRBJ2-1	few	CASSRKVGLYNEQFF	TGTGCCAGCAGCCGGAAGGTAGGCCTCTACAATGAGCAGTTCTTC
TRBV5-6	TRBD1	TRBJ1-1	NA	CASSPETGDTEAFF	TGTGCCAGCAGCCCTGAAACAGGGGACACTGAAGCTTTCTTT
TRBV20-1	TRBD1	TRBJ2-1	NA	CSASRQGYYNEQFF	TGCAGTGCTAGTAGACAGGGCTATTACAATGAGCAGTTCTTC
TRBV5-6	NA	TRBJ2-7	NA	CASNFNYEQYF	TGTGCCAGCAACTTTAACTACGAGCAGTACTTC
TRBV2	NA	TRBJ1-4	NA	CASSARESRIGEKLFF	TGTGCCAGCAGTGCGCGGGAATCCAGAATCGGTGAAAAACTGTTTTTT
TRBV12-3/TRBV12-4	NA	TRBJ2-3	NA	CASRSSRHSTDTQYF	TGTGCCAGCAGATCGTCTAGACATAGCACAGATACGCAGTATTTT
TRBV6-2/TRBV6-3	TRBD1	TRBJ2-1	few	CASPGTGEDNEQFF	TGTGCCAGCCCCGGGACAGGGGAAGACAATGAGCAGTTCTTC
TRBV29-1	NA	TRBJ2-5	many	CSAQGFRQETQYF	TGCAGCGCACAGGGTTTTCGGCAAGAGACCCAGTACTTC
TRBV3-1	NA	TRBJ2-3	NA	CASSRVGGLGDTQYF	TGTGCCAGCAGCCGCGTCGGGGGGCTGGGAGATACGCAGTATTTT
TRBV28	TRBD2	TRBJ2-1	few	CASSFPSGSPGNEQFF	TGTGCCAGCAGTTTTCCCAGCGGGAGTCCCGGGAATGAGCAGTTCTTC
TRBV10-3	NA	TRBJ2-7	NA	CAISARADSYEQYF	TGTGCCATCAGTGCCCGAGCGGACTCCTACGAGCAGTACTTC
TRBV4-2	TRBD1	TRBJ2-7	many	CASSTPGQSSYEQYF	TGTGCCAGCAGCACTCCGGGACAGAGCTCCTACGAGCAGTACTTC
TRBV5-1	TRBD1	TRBJ2-3	NA	CASSPQTQGGDTQYF	TGCGCCAGCAGCCCACAAACACAGGGGGGAGATACGCAGTATTTT
TRBV5-1	TRBD2	TRBJ2-3	NA	CASSQTVLAGVTDTQYF	TGCGCCAGCAGCCAAACGGTACTAGCGGGAGTTACAGATACGCAGTATTTT
TRBV4-2	TRBD1	TRBJ1-4	NA	CASSQLIRGIGEKLFF	TGTGCCAGCAGCCAGCTTATCAGGGGGATTGGGGAAAAACTGTTTTTT
TRBV20-1	NA	TRBJ2-3	many	CSARRGTSTDTQYF	TGCAGTGCTAGACGGGGTACTAGCACAGATACGCAGTATTTT
TRBV18	NA	TRBJ2-3	once	CASSLHSGSDTQYF	TGTGCCAGCTCACTCCATTCGGGTTCAGATACGCAGTATTTT
TRBV20-1	TRBD1	TRBJ1-5	few	CSARGRTGNPNQPQHF	TGCAGTGCTAGAGGCCGGACAGGGAACCCCAATCAGCCCCAGCATTTT
TRBV20-1	NA	TRBJ2-1	few	CSAAWLRVYNEQFF	TGCAGTGCCGCCTGGTTAAGAGTATACAATGAGCAGTTCTTC
TRBV5-1	NA	TRBJ1-1	few	CASSLGVALETEAFF	TGCGCCAGCAGCTTGGGGGTAGCCTTAGAAACTGAAGCTTTCTTT
TRBV7-2	NA	TRBJ2-1	many	CASSLATYNEQFF	TGTGCCAGCAGCTTAGCGACCTACAATGAGCAGTTCTTC
TRBV20-1	NA	TRBJ1-2	NA	CSALGGYGYTF	TGCAGTGCTCTAGGGGGCTATGGCTACACCTTC
TRBV6-6	NA	TRBJ1-5	NA	CASRLDMANQPQHF	TGTGCCAGCAGACTCGACATGGCCAATCAGCCCCAGCATTTT
TRBV11-2	NA	TRBJ2-1	few	CASSLDRRERGSSYNEQFF	TGTGCCAGCAGCTTAGATCGCCGGGAGAGGGGAAGCTCCTACAATGAGCAGTTCTTC
TRBV7-2	NA	TRBJ2-4	few	CASSLARGGKNIQYF	TGTGCCAGCAGCTTAGCGAGGGGGGGCAAAAACATTCAGTACTTC
TRBV6-2/TRBV6-3	TRBD1	TRBJ1-4	NA	CASSFPGQGEKLFF	TGTGCCAGCAGTTTTCCGGGACAGGGGGAAAAACTGTTTTTT
TRBV20-1	NA	TRBJ1-5	NA	CSARGLDGRNQPQHF	TGCAGTGCTAGGGGGCTGGACGGCCGCAATCAGCCCCAGCATTTT
TRBV20-1	NA	TRBJ1-1	few	CSARDPAGGATEAFF	TGCAGTGCTAGAGATCCGGCAGGAGGGGCCACTGAAGCTTTCTTT
TRBV3-1	NA	TRBJ1-2	once	CASSQEAGIANYGYTF	TGTGCCAGCAGCCAAGAGGCTGGCATAGCTAACTATGGCTACACCTTC
TRBV5-8	TRBD1	TRBJ2-1	NA	CASSLLKGQGIYNEQFF	TGTGCCAGCAGCTTACTAAAGGGACAGGGTATCTACAATGAGCAGTTCTTC
TRBV30	TRBD1	TRBJ1-6	NA	CAWSTQGASSPLHF	TGTGCCTGGAGTACACAGGGGGCGAGTTCACCCCTCCACTTT
TRBV20-1	NA	TRBJ2-7	NA	CSARRTSNSYEQYF	TGCAGTGCACGCCGGACAAGCAACTCCTACGAGCAGTACTTC
TRBV20-1	TRBD1	TRBJ1-5	NA	CSATKDRLNQPQHF	TGCAGTGCTACGAAGGACAGGCTCAATCAGCCCCAGCATTTT
TRBV4-2	TRBD1	TRBJ1-6	NA	CASSQDGTDNSPLHF	TGTGCCAGCAGCCAAGATGGGACAGATAATTCACCCCTCCACTTT
TRBV25-1	NA	TRBJ1-2	NA	CAGSEIGGYGYTF	TGTGCCGGCAGTGAAATAGGGGGCTATGGCTACACCTTC
TRBV20-1	TRBD1	TRBJ2-1	NA	CSAQAGGPYNEQFF	TGCAGTGCTCAAGCAGGGGGCCCCTACAATGAGCAGTTCTTC
TRBV28	TRBD1	TRBJ1-5	NA	CASSTRQGRDNQPQHF	TGTGCCAGCAGTACACGACAGGGGCGCGATAATCAGCCCCAGCATTTT
TRBV10-3	TRBD2	TRBJ2-1	NA	CATRSGEDNEQFF	TGTGCCACCAGGAGCGGGGAGGACAATGAGCAGTTCTTC
TRBV2	NA	TRBJ2-1	few	CASSPRFSTLHEQFF	TGTGCCAGCAGCCCCCGCTTTAGTACTCTACATGAGCAGTTCTTC
TRBV29-1	NA	TRBJ1-4	NA	CSAHRAQNEKPFF	TGCAGCGCCCACAGGGCCCAGAATGAAAAACCGTTTTTT
TRBV25-1	TRBD1	TRBJ1-2	many	CASRDRGHYGYTF	TGTGCCAGCAGGGACAGGGGGCACTATGGCTACACCTTC
TRBV20-1	TRBD2	TRBJ2-7	many	CSARGLAGDEQYF	TGCAGTGCTAGGGGACTAGCGGGAGACGAGCAGTACTTC
TRBV20-1	NA	TRBJ2-7	NA	CSTREDVSYEQYF	TGCAGTACTAGAGAGGACGTTTCCTACGAGCAGTACTTC
TRBV5-1	TRBD2	TRBJ2-7	few	CASSLVSSGTTDEQYF	TGCGCCAGCAGCTTGGTGTCCAGCGGGACGACCGACGAGCAGTACTTC